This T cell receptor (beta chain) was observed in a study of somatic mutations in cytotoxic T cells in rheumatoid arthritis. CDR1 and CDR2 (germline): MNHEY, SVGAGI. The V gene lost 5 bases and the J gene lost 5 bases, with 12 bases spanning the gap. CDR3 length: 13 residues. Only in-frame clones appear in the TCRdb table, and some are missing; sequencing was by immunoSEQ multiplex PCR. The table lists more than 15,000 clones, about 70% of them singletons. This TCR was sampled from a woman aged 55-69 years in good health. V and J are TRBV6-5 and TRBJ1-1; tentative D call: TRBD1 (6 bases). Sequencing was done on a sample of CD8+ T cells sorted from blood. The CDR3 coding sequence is TGTGCCAGCAGTACAGGGTTCGGGACTGAAGCTTTCTTT. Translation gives CASSTGFGTEAFF.